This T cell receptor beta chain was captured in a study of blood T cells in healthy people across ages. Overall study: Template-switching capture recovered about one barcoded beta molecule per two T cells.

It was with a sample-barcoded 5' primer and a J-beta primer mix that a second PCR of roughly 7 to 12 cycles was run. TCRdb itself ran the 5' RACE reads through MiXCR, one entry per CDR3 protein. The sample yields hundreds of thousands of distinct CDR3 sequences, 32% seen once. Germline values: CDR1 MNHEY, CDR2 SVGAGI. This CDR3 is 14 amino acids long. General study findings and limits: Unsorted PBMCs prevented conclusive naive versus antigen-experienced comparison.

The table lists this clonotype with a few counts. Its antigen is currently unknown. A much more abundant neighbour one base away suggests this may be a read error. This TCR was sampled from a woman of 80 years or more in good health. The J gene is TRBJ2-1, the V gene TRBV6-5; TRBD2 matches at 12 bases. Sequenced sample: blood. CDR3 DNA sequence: TGTACCAGCAGAGCCCCGACTAGCGGGGGCCGGCAGTTCTTC. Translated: CTSRAPTSGGRQFF.